A single sample is the source of the 30 T cell receptor beta chains below, sequenced in a study of T cells in Graves' hyperthyroidism and ophthalmopathy. What was amplified from RNA transcripts were TCR beta CDR3 regions. When the TCR CDR3 underwent first-round RT-PCR, the HTBI primer set was used. TCRdb ran MiXCR on the multiplex PCR reads and lists one entry per CDR3 protein. The table records 450,000 to 650,000 distinct CDR3 sequences, more than 20% of them present only once. The material sequenced was blood. All receptors come from a man younger than 35 with Graves' hyperthyroidism.

The chain links TRBV2 to TRBJ2-7; D is possibly TRBD1 (6 bases). Germline V gene data show CDR1 as SNHLY and CDR2 as FYNNEI. V was clipped by 8 bases and J by 3 bases, with 11 bases between them. The CDR3 is made up of 12 amino acids. The CDR3 is CASGQKFYEQYF. CDR3 in DNA: TGTGCCAGCGGACAGAAGTTCTACGAGCAGTACTTC.

Concerning this clonotype itself: A single base separates this from a much larger clone, so it may be a read error. The CDR3 ends on some other residue instead of the conserved phenylalanine or tryptophan, so this is likely a read error. The rearrangement uses TRBV6-1 and TRBJ1-1, with no clear D. Trimming removed 8 bases at V and 3 bases at J, with 19 bases between. CDR3 length: 15 amino acids. Germline CDR1 MNHNS, CDR2 SASEGT. Here the CDR3 reads CASGIGLGPYTEAFV. CDR3 DNA: TGTGCCAGCGGTATTGGGTTAGGGCCGTACACTGAAGCTTTCGTT.

This sequence joins TRBV29-1 and TRBJ1-2; 10 nucleotides match TRBD1. The germline CDR1 and CDR2 sequences are SQVTM and ANQGSEA. With 3 bases clipped from V and 3 bases from J, the junction kept 4 bases outside the gene matches. The CDR3 is 14 residues long. CDR3 in DNA: TGCAGCGTTGATGGGACAGGGGCGGACTATGGCTACACCTTC. This encodes CSVDGTGADYGYTF. Based on the CDR3 plus reference TRBV29-1 and TRBJ1-2, the full variable domain is SAVISQKPSRDICQRGTSLTIQCQVDSQVTMMFWYRQQPGQSLTLIATANQGSEATYESGFVIDKFPISRPNLTFSTLTVSNMSPEDSSIYLCSVDGTGADYGYTFGSGTRLTVV.

This clonotype occurred many times. This chain links TRBV30 with TRBJ1-2; D gene unclear. Trimming removed 0 bases from V and 2 bases from J, with 10 bases in between. From germline, CDR1 is GTSNPN and CDR2 SVGIG (reference sequence). The CDR3 sequence is 14 residues long. Here the CDR3 reads CAWSVPPLNYGYTF. The CDR3 DNA follows: TGTGCCTGGAGTGTACCCCCGTTGAACTATGGCTACACCTTC.

This clonotype was counted between two and nine times. This chain connects TRBV7-8 to TRBJ1-1; D ambiguous. Germline V gene lookup returns CDR1 SGHVS and CDR2 FQNEAQ. This CDR3 has 14 amino acids. Deletions cut 2 bases from V and 4 bases from J, with 11 bases between. This chain's CDR3 is CASSLSQWGTEAFF. CDR3 sequence (DNA): TGTGCCAGCAGCTTATCACAGTGGGGCACTGAAGCTTTCTTT.

This clonotype was seen ten or more times. The chain joins TRBV24-1 to TRBJ2-2, with D perhaps matching TRBD1 (6 bases). Germline V gives CDR1 KGHDR, CDR2 SFDVKD. CDR3 length: 13 amino acids. V gave up 7 bases and J gave up 4 bases, with 9 bases separating them. DNA of the CDR3: TGTGCCACCAGCCAGGGGATCACCGGGGAGCTGTTTTTT. This codes for CATSQGITGELFF.

The rearrangement uses TRBV4-1 and TRBJ2-7; D ambiguous. CDR3 length equals 15 residues. V was clipped by 0 bases and J by 2 bases, with 11 bases between them. CDR1 is MGHRA, CDR2 YSYEKL, per germline. The CDR3 DNA is TGCGCCAGCAGCCAAGATAGTCCAGGCCCCTACGAGCAGTACTTC. Encoded protein: CASSQDSPGPYEQYF.

In its sample, this clonotype was seen many times. This sequence joins TRBV30 and TRBJ1-1; D not certain. Germline assignment: CDR1 GTSNPN and CDR2 SVGIG (reference sequence). V dropped 3 bases and J dropped 3 bases, with 8 bases sitting between them. The CDR3 covers 12 residues. CDR3 nucleotide sequence: TGTGCCTGGAGGGTGCTGGACACTGAAGCTTTCTTT. Translation gives CAWRVLDTEAFF.

This clonotype has only a few counts. Being one base from a much bigger clone, this may be a read error. V is TRBV20-1 and J is TRBJ1-2; D is unresolved. Germline loops: CDR1 DFQATT, CDR2 SNEGSKA (reference sequence). The CDR3 has 11 amino acids. V was clipped by 6 bases and J by 1 base, with 6 bases between them. The CDR3 coding sequence is TGCAGTGCCCCGCTTAACTATGGCTACACCTTC. It encodes CSAPLNYGYTF.

This clonotype was detected only a few times. The J gene is TRBJ2-5, the V gene TRBV4-3, with 11 bases lining up with TRBD1. The germline gives CDR1 LGHNA, CDR2 YSLEER. V gave up 3 bases and J gave up 9 bases; unmatched junction bases: 3. CDR3 size: 13 residues. The CDR3 DNA follows: TGCGCCAGCAGCCAGGGACAGGGGGAGGCCCAGTACTTC. Protein: CASSQGQGEAQYF.

This clonotype was picked up many times. The J gene is TRBJ1-5, the V gene TRBV27, with 8 bases fitting TRBD1. The germline V gene encodes CDR1 MNHEY and CDR2 SMNVEV (reference sequence). V trimming: 3 bases; J trimming: 4 bases; junction bases outside the gene matches: 5. The CDR3 totals 15 residues. In nucleotides, the CDR3 is TGTGCCAGCAGTTTCGGAGGGACAGGTAATCAGCCCCAGCATTTT. It translates to CASSFGGTGNQPQHF.

CDR3 nucleotide sequence: TGTGCCAGCAGCCGGACCTTTACTCAAGAGACCCAGTACTTC. Translation: CASSRTFTQETQYF. The J gene is TRBJ2-5, the V gene TRBV3-1; no definite D call. The V gene lost 4 bases and the J gene lost 2 bases, with 11 bases spanning the gap. This CDR3 spans 14 amino acids. Looked up from germline, CDR1 is LGHDT and CDR2 is YNNKEL (reference sequence).

Note on this clonotype: This may stem from a read error, because a much larger clone lies one nucleotide away. The chain uses TRBV9 and TRBJ2-2, with a possible D match to TRBD1 (6 bases). Trimming removed 3 bases from V and 7 bases from J, with 16 bases in between. Germline V lookup: CDR1 SGDLS, CDR2 YYNGEE. The CDR3 has 15 residues. The CDR3 loop reads CASSAWGQDIGELFF. The CDR3 DNA reads TGTGCCAGCAGCGCGTGGGGGCAGGACATCGGGGAGCTGTTTTTT.

Ten or more counts support this clonotype. The chain links TRBV15 to TRBJ2-2, with unresolved D. Germline assignment: CDR1 LNHNV and CDR2 YYDKDF (reference sequence). The CDR3 totals 13 residues. Trimming cost V 1 base and J 10 bases, with 10 bases left between them. The CDR3 here is CATSRVSDVELFF. Here the CDR3 DNA reads TGTGCCACCAGCAGAGTGTCGGACGTGGAGCTGTTTTTT.

This clonotype was counted only a few times. The chain links TRBV7-9 to TRBJ2-5, with D possibly being TRBD1 or TRBD2 (5 bases each). CDR3 length: 14 residues. The germline gives CDR1 SEHNR, CDR2 FQNEAQ (reference sequence). V was pared by 8 bases and J by 5 bases, with 18 bases between. CDR3 sequence: CASVASYEGETQYF. The CDR3 DNA sequence: TGTGCCAGCGTTGCGAGTTATGAGGGGGAGACCCAGTACTTC.

The chain recombines TRBV6-1 with TRBJ1-1; possible D gene TRBD1, 6 bases. The germline V gene encodes CDR1 MNHNS and CDR2 SASEGT. The germline V and J ends were trimmed by 3 bases and 2 bases, with 13 bases remaining between them. The CDR3 totals 15 residues. DNA of the CDR3: TGTGCCAGCAGTGATCGGACAGTCCTAAACACTGAAGCTTTCTTT. Amino acids: CASSDRTVLNTEAFF.

This clonotype appeared many times. J is TRBJ2-7 and V is TRBV6-1, with 7 bases that match TRBD1. The CDR3 sequence is 14 residues long. Germline loops: CDR1 MNHNS, CDR2 SASEGT. Trimming took 5 bases from V and 1 from J; bases not matched to a gene: 5. This CDR3 is CASSKYRGSYEQYF. The CDR3 DNA reads as TGTGCCAGCAGTAAGTACAGGGGATCCTACGAGCAGTACTTC.

Many counts were recorded for this clonotype. The chain carries TRBV19 and TRBJ1-5; D gene uncertain. Trimming cost V 3 bases and J 6 bases, with 12 bases left between them. The length of the CDR3 is 14 residues. Looked up from germline, CDR1 is LNHDA and CDR2 is SQIVND (reference sequence). CDR3 loop: CASSIGSGIQPQHF. The CDR3 nucleotides read TGTGCCAGTAGTATCGGAAGCGGTATTCAGCCCCAGCATTTT.

At least ten counts were recorded for this clonotype. The chain joins TRBV6-1 to TRBJ2-5, with D possibly TRBD1 on 5 matching bases. V shed 4 bases and J shed 4 bases, with 10 bases lying between them. This CDR3 has 13 amino acids. The germline CDR1 and CDR2 sequences are MNHNS and SASEGT. This CDR3 is CASSVDRGETQYF. DNA for the CDR3: TGTGCCAGCAGTGTCGATAGGGGAGAGACCCAGTACTTC.

This clonotype was found many times. The gene calls are TRBV19 and TRBJ1-5, with unresolved D. CDR3 size: 13 residues. Per the germline V gene, CDR1 is LNHDA and CDR2 is SQIVND (reference sequence). Trimming took off 9 bases at V and 5 bases at J, with 14 bases between the two ends. The CDR3 protein is CASQMAGDQPQHF. Here the CDR3 DNA reads TGTGCCAGCCAGATGGCGGGTGATCAGCCCCAGCATTTT.

The sample holds many counts of this clonotype. The chain employs TRBV2 and TRBJ1-2; 8 nucleotides align to TRBD1. V lost 6 bases, J lost 6 bases, and 3 bases stayed unmatched. Germline V lookup: CDR1 SNHLY, CDR2 FYNNEI. This CDR3 has 12 residues. The CDR3, as DNA: TGTGCCAGCAGGGGGACAGGTAATGGCTACACCTTC. Residues: CASRGTGNGYTF.

This clonotype was observed many times. V gene TRBV7-2 combines with J gene TRBJ1-1, with D tentatively TRBD1 (5 bases). Germline CDR1 reads SGHTA; CDR2 reads FQGNSA. There are 14 residues in the CDR3. With 5 bases removed from V and 2 bases from J, the gap between germline ends came to 12 bases. The DNA for the CDR3 is TGTGCCAGCAGCGAGGCGGGGGGAAACACTGAAGCTTTCTTT. As protein: CASSEAGGNTEAFF. The full variable domain, completed using reference TRBV7-2 and TRBJ1-1, is GAGVSQSPSNKVTEKGKDVELRCDPISGHTALYWYRQSLGQGLEFLIYFQGNSAPDKSGLPSDRFSAERTGGSVSTLTIQRTQQEDSAVYLCASSEAGGNTEAFFGQGTRLTVV.

Note on this clonotype: This sequence is one base from a far larger clone and is likely a read error. The chain joins TRBV5-1 to TRBJ2-7; D unclear. The germline V gene encodes CDR1 SGHRS and CDR2 YFSETQ. The CDR3 loop spans 13 amino acids. Trimming took 0 bases from V and 5 from J, leaving 9 bases between them. This chain's CDR3 is CASSLDSGHEQYF. CDR3 in DNA: TGCGCCAGCAGCTTGGACAGTGGTCACGAGCAGTACTTC.

In its sample, this clonotype was seen a few times. The chain has TRBV30 and TRBJ2-1; 10 positions agree with TRBD1. V lost 7 bases, J lost 5 bases, and 5 bases stayed unmatched. CDR1 is GTSNPN and CDR2 is SVGIG in the germline V gene (reference sequence). The CDR3 totals 13 residues. The CDR3 coding sequence is TGTGCCTCGGGACAGGGGACTGACAATGAGCAGTTCTTC. This codes for CASGQGTDNEQFF.

This clonotype was recorded many times. CDR3 in DNA: TGCAGCGTTGAAGATTTGGGCGGGGGGCCTCAAGAGACCCAGTACTTC. Translation gives CSVEDLGGGPQETQYF. The gene calls are TRBV29-1 and TRBJ2-5; 8 bases fit TRBD2. CDR1 SQVTM and CDR2 ANQGSEA come from the germline V gene. V was clipped by 0 bases and J by 2 bases; unmatched bases: 8. The CDR3 totals 16 residues.

This clonotype was observed many times. The chain carries TRBV6-1 and TRBJ1-2; D possibly corresponds to TRBD1 (5 bases). The germline gives CDR1 MNHNS, CDR2 SASEGT. The CDR3 is 14 residues long. V gave up 5 bases and J gave up 5 bases, with 15 bases separating them. CDR3 coding DNA: TGTGCCAGCAGTCAGACGGACAATCCGTATGGCTACACCTTC. Amino acids: CASSQTDNPYGYTF.

This sequence joins TRBV2 and TRBJ1-1; D not resolved. Germline-derived CDR1 and CDR2 are SNHLY and FYNNEI. The V end was cut by 5 bases, the J end by 1 base, with 11 bases between. This CDR3 is built from 14 residues. CDR3 sequence: CASSKRRENTEAFF. The DNA for the CDR3 is TGTGCCAGCAGTAAGCGGAGGGAGAACACTGAAGCTTTCTTT.

This clonotype was recorded many times. The chain combines TRBV11-2 with TRBJ2-7; unclear D gene. The V gene's germline CDR1 is SGHAT and CDR2 FQNNGV. This CDR3 is built from 13 residues. Trimming took off 1 base at V and 6 bases at J, with 10 bases between the two ends. The CDR3 coding sequence is TGTGCCAGCAGCTTAGCCTCAGACATCGAGCAGTACTTC. This encodes CASSLASDIEQYF.

J is TRBJ1-5 and V is TRBV6-4; D unclear. V dropped 4 bases and J dropped 4 bases, with 11 bases sitting between them. The CDR3 is 14 residues long. The V gene's germline CDR1 is MRHNA and CDR2 SNTAGT. CDR3 DNA sequence: TGTGCCAGCAGTGGAGTAATTCGGAATCAGCCCCAGCATTTT. Protein sequence: CASSGVIRNQPQHF.

J is TRBJ1-5 and V is TRBV20-1; TRBD1 aligns across 8 bases. CDR1 and CDR2 (germline): DFQATT, SNEGSKA (reference sequence). This CDR3 has 14 residues. The trim removed 3 bases at V and 2 bases at J, leaving 3 bases unmatched. Here the CDR3 reads CSARDRDGNQPQHF. The DNA for the CDR3 is TGCAGTGCTAGGGACAGGGATGGCAATCAGCCCCAGCATTTT.